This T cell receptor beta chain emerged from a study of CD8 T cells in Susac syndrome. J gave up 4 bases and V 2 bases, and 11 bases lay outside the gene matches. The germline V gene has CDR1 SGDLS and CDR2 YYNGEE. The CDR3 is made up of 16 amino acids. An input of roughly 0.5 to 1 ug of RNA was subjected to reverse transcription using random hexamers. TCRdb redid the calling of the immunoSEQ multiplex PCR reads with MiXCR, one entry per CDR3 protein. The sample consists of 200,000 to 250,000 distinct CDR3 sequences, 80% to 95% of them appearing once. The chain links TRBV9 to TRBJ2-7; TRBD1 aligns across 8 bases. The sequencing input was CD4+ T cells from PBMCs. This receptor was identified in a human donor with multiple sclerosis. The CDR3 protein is CASSVGSGQGAYEQYF. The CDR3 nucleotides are TGTGCCAGCAGCGTGGGGAGCGGGCAGGGGGCATACGAGCAGTACTTC.